This is a list of T cell receptor beta chains from one sample in a study of blood T cells in healthy people across ages. From the 5' RACE reads, TCRdb called clonotypes with MiXCR, one entry per CDR3 protein. The repertoire holds more than 600,000 distinct CDR3 sequences, with approximately 25% as singletons. The same sample was also used in a study of T cells of mothers and their children.

The sample comprised blood. Every receptor here comes from a boy aged 10-17 years in good health. The CDR3 runs from the conserved cysteine through the conserved F or W. The order of the fields is D gene, V gene, CDR3 length, J gene, CDR3 protein. A D gene is named only where the DNA matches it firmly.

D gene: NA; V gene: TRBV20-1; CDR3 length: 13; J gene: TRBJ2-1; CDR3 protein: CSAVPTSGNEQFF
D gene: NA; V gene: TRBV14; CDR3 length: 13; J gene: TRBJ2-1; CDR3 protein: CASSPGGLNEQFF
D gene: NA; V gene: TRBV20-1; CDR3 length: 13; J gene: TRBJ1-4; CDR3 protein: CSAYGPPGEKLFF
D gene: TRBD2; V gene: TRBV9; CDR3 length: 14; J gene: TRBJ2-1; CDR3 protein: CASRASSGNNEQFF
D gene: NA; V gene: TRBV7-9; CDR3 length: 13; J gene: TRBJ2-2; CDR3 protein: CASSLASSGELFF
D gene: TRBD1; V gene: TRBV7-9; CDR3 length: 13; J gene: TRBJ2-7; CDR3 protein: CASSGTETIEQYF
D gene: TRBD1; V gene: TRBV15; CDR3 length: 14; J gene: TRBJ2-5; CDR3 protein: CATSLNRGQETQYF
D gene: NA; V gene: TRBV28; CDR3 length: 15; J gene: TRBJ2-5; CDR3 protein: CASSLWRGMKETQYF
D gene: NA; V gene: TRBV7-9; CDR3 length: 15; J gene: TRBJ1-1; CDR3 protein: CASSHLTAANTEAFF
D gene: NA; V gene: TRBV14; CDR3 length: 16; J gene: TRBJ2-5; CDR3 protein: CASSQEMAVTWEEQYF
D gene: NA; V gene: TRBV7-2; CDR3 length: 15; J gene: TRBJ1-3; CDR3 protein: CASSRASGVGNTIYF
D gene: NA; V gene: TRBV7-9; CDR3 length: 13; J gene: TRBJ1-1; CDR3 protein: CASSSRGDTEAFF
D gene: NA; V gene: TRBV5-1; CDR3 length: 14; J gene: TRBJ2-5; CDR3 protein: CASSSGSNGETQYF
D gene: NA; V gene: TRBV5-1; CDR3 length: 13; J gene: TRBJ2-5; CDR3 protein: CASSLEGQETQYF
D gene: NA; V gene: TRBV10-3; CDR3 length: 13; J gene: TRBJ2-4; CDR3 protein: CAISESGVDIQYF
D gene: NA; V gene: TRBV7-9; CDR3 length: 13; J gene: TRBJ2-4; CDR3 protein: CASSSLERDIQYF
D gene: TRBD2; V gene: TRBV7-2; CDR3 length: 18; J gene: TRBJ2-7; CDR3 protein: CASSLGASGRTSSYEQYF
D gene: NA; V gene: TRBV5-1; CDR3 length: 16; J gene: TRBJ1-6; CDR3 protein: CASSPLRVSYNSPLHF
D gene: NA; V gene: TRBV6-5; CDR3 length: 14; J gene: TRBJ2-5; CDR3 protein: CASSYAGVRETQYF
D gene: NA; V gene: TRBV20-1; CDR3 length: 14; J gene: TRBJ2-3; CDR3 protein: CSARQTGGSDTQYF
D gene: NA; V gene: TRBV6-6; CDR3 length: 16; J gene: TRBJ1-1; CDR3 protein: CASRVGFIGAEPEAFF
D gene: TRBD2; V gene: TRBV20-1; CDR3 length: 13; J gene: TRBJ2-7; CDR3 protein: CSVRGTRDYEQYF
D gene: NA; V gene: TRBV7-9; CDR3 length: 13; J gene: TRBJ1-4; CDR3 protein: CASSRGANEKLFF
D gene: NA; V gene: TRBV7-9; CDR3 length: 12; J gene: TRBJ1-5; CDR3 protein: CASSLTEQPQHF